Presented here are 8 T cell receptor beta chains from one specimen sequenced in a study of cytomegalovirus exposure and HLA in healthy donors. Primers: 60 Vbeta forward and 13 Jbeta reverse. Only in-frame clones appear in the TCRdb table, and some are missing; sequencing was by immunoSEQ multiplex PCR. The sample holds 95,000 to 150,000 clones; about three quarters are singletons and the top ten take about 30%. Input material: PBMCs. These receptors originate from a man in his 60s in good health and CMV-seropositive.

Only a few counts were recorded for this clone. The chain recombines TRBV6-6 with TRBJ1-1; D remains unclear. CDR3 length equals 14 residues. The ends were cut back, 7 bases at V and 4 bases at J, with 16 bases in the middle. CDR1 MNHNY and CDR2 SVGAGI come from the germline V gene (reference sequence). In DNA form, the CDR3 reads TGTGCCAGCATGAGAGGGTATACGGGCACTGAAGCTTTCTTT. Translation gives CASMRGYTGTEAFF.

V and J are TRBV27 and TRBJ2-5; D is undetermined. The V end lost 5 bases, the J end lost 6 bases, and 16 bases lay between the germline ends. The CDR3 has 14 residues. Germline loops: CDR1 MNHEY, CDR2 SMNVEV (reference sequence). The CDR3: CASSLGGAVQTQYF. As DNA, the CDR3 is TGTGCCAGCAGTCTCGGTGGCGCGGTTCAGACCCAGTACTTC.

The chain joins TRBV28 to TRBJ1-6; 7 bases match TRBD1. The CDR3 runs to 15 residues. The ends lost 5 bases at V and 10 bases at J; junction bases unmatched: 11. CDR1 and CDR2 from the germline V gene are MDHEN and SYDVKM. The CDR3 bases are TGTGCCAGCAGTGCCCGACAGGGAACCCCGTCACCCCTCCACTTT. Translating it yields CASSARQGTPSPLHF.

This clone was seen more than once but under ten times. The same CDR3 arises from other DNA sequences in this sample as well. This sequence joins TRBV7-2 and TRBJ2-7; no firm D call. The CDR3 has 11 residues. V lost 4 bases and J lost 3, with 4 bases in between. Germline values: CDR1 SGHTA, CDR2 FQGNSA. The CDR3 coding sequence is TGTGCCAGCAGCTCCTACTACGAGCAGTACTTC. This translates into CASSSYYEQYF.

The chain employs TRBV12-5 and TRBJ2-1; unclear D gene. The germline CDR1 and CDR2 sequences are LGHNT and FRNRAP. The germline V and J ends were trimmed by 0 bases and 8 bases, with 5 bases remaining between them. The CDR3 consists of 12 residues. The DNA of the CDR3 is TGTGCTAGTGGTTTGGTACTGGATGAGCAGTTCTTC. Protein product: CASGLVLDEQFF. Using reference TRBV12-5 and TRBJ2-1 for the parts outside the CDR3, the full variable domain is DARVTQTPRHKVTEMGQEVTMRCQPILGHNTVFWYRQTMMQGLELLAYFRNRAPLDDSGMPKDRFSAEMPDATLATLKIQPSEPRDSAVYFCASGLVLDEQFFGPGTRLTVL.

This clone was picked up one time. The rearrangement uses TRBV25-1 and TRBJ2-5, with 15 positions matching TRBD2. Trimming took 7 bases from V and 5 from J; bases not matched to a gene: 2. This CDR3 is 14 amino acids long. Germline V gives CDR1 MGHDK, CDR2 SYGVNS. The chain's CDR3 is CASTGLAGGETQYF. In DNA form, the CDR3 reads TGTGCCAGCACAGGACTAGCGGGGGGGGAGACCCAGTACTTC.

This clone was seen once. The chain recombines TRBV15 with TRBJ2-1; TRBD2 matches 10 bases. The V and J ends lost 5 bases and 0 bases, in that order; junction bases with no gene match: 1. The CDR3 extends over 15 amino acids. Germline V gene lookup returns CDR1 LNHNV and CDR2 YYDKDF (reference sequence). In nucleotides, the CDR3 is TGTGCCACCAGCCGGACTAGCGGCTCCTACAATGAGCAGTTCTTC. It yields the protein CATSRTSGSYNEQFF.

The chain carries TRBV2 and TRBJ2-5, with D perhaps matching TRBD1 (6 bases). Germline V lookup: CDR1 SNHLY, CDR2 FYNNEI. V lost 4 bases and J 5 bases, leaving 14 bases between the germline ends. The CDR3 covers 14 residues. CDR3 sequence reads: CASSVRQEAETQYF. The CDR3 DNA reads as TGTGCCAGCAGTGTACGACAGGAGGCGGAGACCCAGTACTTC.